The subject of this entry is one T cell receptor beta chain. The antigen remains undetermined. Trimming took off 3 bases at V and 7 bases at J, with 19 bases between the two ends. This CDR3 region has 17 residues. Germline V CDR1 and CDR2: ENHRY, SYGVKD. The entry originates in a study of cytomegalovirus exposure and HLA in healthy donors. Broader study findings: Several of the most significant clusters appeared, in a later analysis, to be linked to common viral pathogens. One variant, a missense change in DCLRE1C, was linked in a later analysis to TCR beta V- and J-gene trimming.

It was with 60 Vbeta and 13 Jbeta primers that the PCR ran. Produced via immunoSEQ multiplex PCR; TCRdb's table is partial and in-frame only. The top ten clones hold about 2.5% of a sample with approximately 170,000 clones, approximately 81% of them seen once. Sample: PBMCs. This receptor was taken from a woman in her fifties or sixties in good health and CMV-seronegative. This chain uses TRBV10-3 with TRBJ1-6; D is perhaps TRBD1 (5 bases). This chain's CDR3 is CAISDPRGDRRNSPLHF. DNA for the CDR3: TGTGCCATCAGTGACCCCCGGGGGGATCGGCGGAATTCACCCCTCCACTTT.